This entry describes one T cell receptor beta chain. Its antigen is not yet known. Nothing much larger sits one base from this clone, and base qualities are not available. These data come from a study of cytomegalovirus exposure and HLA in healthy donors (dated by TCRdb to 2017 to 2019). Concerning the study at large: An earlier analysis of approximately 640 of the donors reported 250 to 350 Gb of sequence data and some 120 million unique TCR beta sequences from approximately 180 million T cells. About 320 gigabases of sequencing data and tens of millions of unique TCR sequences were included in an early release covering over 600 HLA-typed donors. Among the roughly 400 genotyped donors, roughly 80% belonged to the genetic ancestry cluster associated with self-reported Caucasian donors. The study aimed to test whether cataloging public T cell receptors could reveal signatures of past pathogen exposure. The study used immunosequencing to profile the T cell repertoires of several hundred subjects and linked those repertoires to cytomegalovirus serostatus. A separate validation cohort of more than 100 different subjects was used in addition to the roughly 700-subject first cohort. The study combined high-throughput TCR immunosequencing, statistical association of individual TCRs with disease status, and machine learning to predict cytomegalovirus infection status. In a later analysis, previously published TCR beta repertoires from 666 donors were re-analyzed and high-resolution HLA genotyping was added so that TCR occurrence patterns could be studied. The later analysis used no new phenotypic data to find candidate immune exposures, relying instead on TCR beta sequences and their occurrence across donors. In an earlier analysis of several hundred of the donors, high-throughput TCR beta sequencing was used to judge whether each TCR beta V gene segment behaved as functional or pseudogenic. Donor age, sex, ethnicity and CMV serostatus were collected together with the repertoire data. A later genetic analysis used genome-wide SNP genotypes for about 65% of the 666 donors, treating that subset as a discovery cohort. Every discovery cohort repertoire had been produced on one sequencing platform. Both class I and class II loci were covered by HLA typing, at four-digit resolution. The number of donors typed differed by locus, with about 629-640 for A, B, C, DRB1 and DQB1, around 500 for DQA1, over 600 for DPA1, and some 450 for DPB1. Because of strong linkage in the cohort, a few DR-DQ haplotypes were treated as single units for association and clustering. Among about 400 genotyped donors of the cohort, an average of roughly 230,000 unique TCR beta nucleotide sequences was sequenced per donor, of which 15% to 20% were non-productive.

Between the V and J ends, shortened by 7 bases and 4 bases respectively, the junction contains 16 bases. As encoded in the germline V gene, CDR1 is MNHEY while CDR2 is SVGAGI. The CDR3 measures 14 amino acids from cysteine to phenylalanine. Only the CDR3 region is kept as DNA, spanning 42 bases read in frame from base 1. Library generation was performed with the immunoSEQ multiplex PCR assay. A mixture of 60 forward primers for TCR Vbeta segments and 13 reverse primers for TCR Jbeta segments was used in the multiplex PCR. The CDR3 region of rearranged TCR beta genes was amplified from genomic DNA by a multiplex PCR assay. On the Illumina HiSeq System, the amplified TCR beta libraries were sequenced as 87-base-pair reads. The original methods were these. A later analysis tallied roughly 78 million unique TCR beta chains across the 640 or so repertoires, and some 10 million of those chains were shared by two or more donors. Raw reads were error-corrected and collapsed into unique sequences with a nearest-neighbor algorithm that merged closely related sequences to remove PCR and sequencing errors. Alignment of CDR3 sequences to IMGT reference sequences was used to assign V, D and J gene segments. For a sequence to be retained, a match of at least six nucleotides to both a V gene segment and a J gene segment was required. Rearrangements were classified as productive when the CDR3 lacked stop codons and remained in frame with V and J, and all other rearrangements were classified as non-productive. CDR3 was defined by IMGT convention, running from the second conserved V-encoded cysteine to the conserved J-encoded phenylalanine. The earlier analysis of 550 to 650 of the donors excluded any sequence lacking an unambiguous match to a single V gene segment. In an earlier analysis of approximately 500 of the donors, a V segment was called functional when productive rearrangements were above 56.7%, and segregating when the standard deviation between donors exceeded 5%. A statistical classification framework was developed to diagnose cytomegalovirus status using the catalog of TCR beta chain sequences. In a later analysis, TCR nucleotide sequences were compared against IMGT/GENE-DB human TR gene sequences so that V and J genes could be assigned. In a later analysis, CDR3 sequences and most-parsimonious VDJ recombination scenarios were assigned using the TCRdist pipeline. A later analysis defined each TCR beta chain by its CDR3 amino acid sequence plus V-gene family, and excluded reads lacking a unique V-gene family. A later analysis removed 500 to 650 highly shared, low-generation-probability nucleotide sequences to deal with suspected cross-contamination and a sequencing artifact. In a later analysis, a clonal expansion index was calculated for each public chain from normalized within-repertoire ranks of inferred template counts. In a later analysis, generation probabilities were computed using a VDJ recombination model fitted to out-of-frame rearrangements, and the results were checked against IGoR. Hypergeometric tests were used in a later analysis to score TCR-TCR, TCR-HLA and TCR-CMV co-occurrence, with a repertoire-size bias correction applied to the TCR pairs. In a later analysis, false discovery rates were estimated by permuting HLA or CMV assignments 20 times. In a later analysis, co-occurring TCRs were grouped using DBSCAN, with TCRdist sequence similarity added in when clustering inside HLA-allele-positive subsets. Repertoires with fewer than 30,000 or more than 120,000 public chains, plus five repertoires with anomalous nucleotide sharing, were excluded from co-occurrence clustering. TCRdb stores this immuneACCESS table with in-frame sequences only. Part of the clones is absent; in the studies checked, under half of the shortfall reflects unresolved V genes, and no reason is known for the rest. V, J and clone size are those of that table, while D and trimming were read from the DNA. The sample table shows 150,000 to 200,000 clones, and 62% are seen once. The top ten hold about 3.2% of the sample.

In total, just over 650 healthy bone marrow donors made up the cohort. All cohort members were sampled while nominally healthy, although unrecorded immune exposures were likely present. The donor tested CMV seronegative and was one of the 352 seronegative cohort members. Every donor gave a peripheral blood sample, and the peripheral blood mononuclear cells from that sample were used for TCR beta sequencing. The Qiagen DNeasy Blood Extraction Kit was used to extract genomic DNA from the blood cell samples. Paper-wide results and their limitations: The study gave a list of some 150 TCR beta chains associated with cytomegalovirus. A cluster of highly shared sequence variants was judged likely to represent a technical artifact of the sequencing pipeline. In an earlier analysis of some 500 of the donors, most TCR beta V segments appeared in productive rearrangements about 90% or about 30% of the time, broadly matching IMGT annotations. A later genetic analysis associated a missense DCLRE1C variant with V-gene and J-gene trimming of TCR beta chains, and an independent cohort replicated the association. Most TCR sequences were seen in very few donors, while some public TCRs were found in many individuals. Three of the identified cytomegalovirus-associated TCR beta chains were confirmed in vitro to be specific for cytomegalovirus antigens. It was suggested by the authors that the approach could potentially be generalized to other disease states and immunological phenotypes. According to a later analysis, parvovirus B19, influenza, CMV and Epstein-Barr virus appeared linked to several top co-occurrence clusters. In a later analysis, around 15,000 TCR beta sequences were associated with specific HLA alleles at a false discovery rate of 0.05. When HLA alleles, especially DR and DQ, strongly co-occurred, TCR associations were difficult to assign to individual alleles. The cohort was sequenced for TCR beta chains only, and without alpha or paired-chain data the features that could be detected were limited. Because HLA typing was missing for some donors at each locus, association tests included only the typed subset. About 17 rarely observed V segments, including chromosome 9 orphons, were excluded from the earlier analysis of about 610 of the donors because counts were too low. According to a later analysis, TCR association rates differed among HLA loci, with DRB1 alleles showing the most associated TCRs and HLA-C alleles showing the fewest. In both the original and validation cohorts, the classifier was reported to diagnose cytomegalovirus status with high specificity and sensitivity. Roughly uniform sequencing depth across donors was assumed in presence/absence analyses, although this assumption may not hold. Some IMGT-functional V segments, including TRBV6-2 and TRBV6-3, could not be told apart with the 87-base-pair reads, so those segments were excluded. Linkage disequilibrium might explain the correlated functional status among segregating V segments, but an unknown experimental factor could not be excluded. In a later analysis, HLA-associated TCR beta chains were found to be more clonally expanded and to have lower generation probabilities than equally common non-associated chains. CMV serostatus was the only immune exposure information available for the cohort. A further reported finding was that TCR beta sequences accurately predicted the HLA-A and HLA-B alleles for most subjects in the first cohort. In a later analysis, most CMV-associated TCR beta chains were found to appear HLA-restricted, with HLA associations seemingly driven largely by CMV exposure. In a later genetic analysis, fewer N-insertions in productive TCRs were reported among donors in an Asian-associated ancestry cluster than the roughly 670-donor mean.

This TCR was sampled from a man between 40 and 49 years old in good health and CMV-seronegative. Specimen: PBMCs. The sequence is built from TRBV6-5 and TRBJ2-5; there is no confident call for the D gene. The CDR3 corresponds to CASTQTSIGETQYF. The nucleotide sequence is TGTGCCAGCACCCAAACCTCTATTGGAGAGACCCAGTACTTC.